The clone carrying this TCR beta chain appeared many times. The data are from a study of blood T cells in healthy people across ages. V shed 4 bases and J 5 bases; nucleotides not matched to a gene: 6. Germline values: CDR1 SQVTM, CDR2 ANQGSEA. The CDR3 is 13 amino acids. Sample-barcoded 5' priming and a J-beta primer mix drove a second PCR of 7 to 11 cycles. From the 5' RACE reads, TCRdb called clonotypes with MiXCR, one entry per CDR3 protein. The table has under 2 million distinct CDR3 sequences, about 35% seen once; the top ten hold over 9%. The sequencing sample was made of blood. V usage is TRBV29-1 and J usage is TRBJ2-3, with 7 positions matching TRBD2. The receptor was isolated from a woman aged 25 to 45 in good health. CDR3 coding DNA: TGCAGCGTTGGGGGAGGGTCGGGAGATACGCAGTATTTT. Protein: CSVGGGSGDTQYF.